Listed below are T cell receptor beta chains from one sample, sequenced in a study of blood T cells in healthy people across ages. TCRdb passed the 5' RACE reads through MiXCR, listing each CDR3 protein once. This sample carries about 730,000 distinct CDR3 sequences, 35% to 45% of them seen once, and the ten largest clones take roughly 19%. The source material was blood. These receptors came from an older woman in good health. CDR3s include the opening cysteine and the closing phenylalanine or tryptophan. D genes are given only for firm matches. Not all rows give a size; the values are once, few, many and, for expanded clones, a class.

. | TRBJ1-1 | TRBV6-2/TRBV6-3 | . | CASRTAWPDTEAFF | TGTGCCAGCAGGACCGCATGGCCTGACACTGAAGCTTTCTTT
. | TRBJ2-7 | TRBV29-1 | . | CSGMMLAEQYF | TGCAGCGGCATGATGCTCGCCGAGCAGTACTTC
. | TRBJ2-5 | TRBV7-2 | few | CASSPPSAWRETQYF | TGTGCCAGCAGCCCTCCTTCCGCTTGGCGAGAGACCCAGTACTTC
TRBD1 | TRBJ2-2 | TRBV24-1 | . | CATSDPPGQGRTGELFF | TGTGCCACCAGTGATCCACCGGGACAGGGTCGCACCGGGGAGCTGTTTTTT
TRBD1 | TRBJ1-4 | TRBV12-3/TRBV12-4 | . | CASSPSRQGREKLFF | TGTGCCAGCAGCCCGAGTCGACAGGGGAGGGAAAAACTGTTTTTT
TRBD1 | TRBJ1-2 | TRBV6-5 | few | CASSDRDFWIDGYTF | TGTGCCAGCTCGGACAGGGATTTTTGGATTGATGGCTACACCTTC
. | TRBJ2-7 | TRBV6-2/TRBV6-3 | . | CASSYSSGHYNEQYF | TGTGCCAGCAGTTACTCGAGCGGACACTACAATGAGCAGTACTTC
TRBD2 | TRBJ2-5 | TRBV20-1 | few | CSARPERERETQYF | TGCAGTGCTAGACCCGAGCGGGAGCGAGAGACCCAGTACTTC
. | TRBJ2-7 | TRBV20-1 | few | CSGRGSGTYEQYF | TGCAGTGGCAGGGGTAGTGGGACATACGAGCAGTACTTC
. | TRBJ1-1 | TRBV5-1 | few | CASIRRTEAFF | TGCGCCAGCATCAGGAGGACTGAAGCTTTCTTT
. | TRBJ1-1 | TRBV29-1 | few | CSVEEGGLLTTEAFF | TGCAGCGTTGAAGAGGGCGGGCTTCTGACCACTGAAGCTTTCTTT
. | TRBJ2-7 | TRBV28 | . | CASSLPDSSYVQYF | TGTGCCAGCAGTTTACCCGACAGCTCCTACGTGCAGTACTTC
. | TRBJ2-3 | TRBV20-1 | few | CSARYVSTDTQYF | TGCAGTGCTAGATACGTTAGCACAGATACGCAGTATTTT
. | TRBJ2-1 | TRBV3-1 | many | CASSLNSYNEQFF | TGTGCCAGCAGTTTGAACAGCTACAATGAGCAGTTCTTC
. | TRBJ1-1 | TRBV18 | . | CASSPRQASAAEAFF | TGTGCCAGCTCACCGCGACAGGCCTCGGCGGCTGAAGCTTTCTTT
. | TRBJ2-5 | TRBV7-2 | once | CASSLGGGSPTQYF | TGTGCCAGCAGCTTAGGTGGGGGGTCGCCGACCCAGTACTTC
. | TRBJ2-5 | TRBV7-2 | . | CASSLQGYHNEQYF | TGTGCCAGCAGCTTACAGGGTTATCACAATGAGCAGTACTTC
TRBD1 | TRBJ2-7 | TRBV3-1 | many | CASSLLGTGKNNEQYF | TGTGCCAGCAGCCTCCTAGGGACAGGGAAAAACAATGAGCAGTACTTC
TRBD1 | TRBJ2-7 | TRBV10-1 | many | CASSPRTGVSYEQYF | TGCGCCAGCAGTCCCCGGACAGGGGTCTCCTACGAGCAGTACTTC
. | TRBJ2-7 | TRBV20-1 | . | CSAVQGSPYEQYF | TGCAGTGCTGTACAGGGATCCCCCTACGAGCAGTACTTC
. | TRBJ1-1 | TRBV7-8 | . | CASSFYQDTEAFF | TGTGCCAGCAGCTTTTACCAGGACACTGAAGCTTTCTTT
. | TRBJ1-2 | TRBV6-5 | . | CASSYSADAPYGYTF | TGTGCCAGCAGTTACTCGGCAGACGCCCCGTATGGCTACACCTTC
TRBD2 | TRBJ2-3 | TRBV5-6 | few | CASSLVVLKAGDVPDTQYF | TGTGCCAGCAGCTTAGTTGTGCTCAAAGCGGGAGACGTCCCAGATACGCAGTATTTT
. | TRBJ2-7 | TRBV6-2/TRBV6-3 | . | CASSSSRGTYNEQYF | TGTGCCAGCAGTTCCAGTCGCGGAACCTACAATGAGCAGTACTTC
. | TRBJ2-1 | TRBV29-1 | few | CSVGGPGQFF | TGCAGCGTTGGGGGCCCGGGGCAGTTCTTC
. | TRBJ2-7 | TRBV7-2 | few | CASSLRQAISTEQYF | TGTGCCAGCAGCCTGCGACAGGCGATTAGTACCGAGCAGTACTTC
. | TRBJ2-1 | TRBV7-8 | . | CASSLSFSGNEQFF | TGTGCCAGCAGCTTAAGTTTTTCAGGGAATGAGCAGTTCTTC
TRBD2 | TRBJ2-5 | TRBV6-2/TRBV6-3 | . | CASRSSGTQETQYF | TGTGCCAGCAGGAGTAGCGGGACCCAAGAGACCCAGTACTTC
. | TRBJ2-7 | TRBV28 | . | CASSPLGSDSYNEQYF | TGTGCCAGCAGTCCCCTCGGGAGTGACTCCTACAATGAGCAGTACTTC
. | TRBJ2-5 | TRBV28 | . | CGSGALQETQYF | TGTGGCTCTGGGGCTCTCCAAGAGACCCAGTACTTC
. | TRBJ1-1 | TRBV7-3 | . | CASSSNRDTEAFF | TGTGCCAGCAGCTCGAACAGGGACACTGAAGCTTTCTTT
. | TRBJ2-5 | TRBV7-9 | once | CASSLGGQPGETQYF | TGTGCCAGCAGCTTAGGGGGGCAGCCGGGCGAGACCCAGTACTTC
. | TRBJ2-1 | TRBV27 | . | CASSSPVGSSYNEQFF | TGTGCCAGCAGTTCCCCGGTGGGGAGCTCCTACAATGAGCAGTTCTTC
. | TRBJ1-1 | TRBV6-6 | few | CASISGGEAFF | TGTGCCAGCATTTCCGGGGGTGAAGCTTTCTTT
. | TRBJ2-3 | TRBV10-3 | few | CAISEGVRSTDTQYF | TGTGCCATCAGTGAAGGCGTAAGAAGCACAGATACGCAGTATTTT
TRBD1 | TRBJ2-1 | TRBV29-1 | . | CSVERQGETQFF | TGCAGCGTTGAGCGACAGGGGGAGACCCAGTTCTTC
TRBD2 | TRBJ2-1 | TRBV3-1 | . | CASSPSGGYNEQFF | TGTGCCAGCAGCCCTAGCGGGGGATACAATGAGCAGTTCTTC
TRBD1 | TRBJ2-1 | TRBV4-1 | . | CASSQGGTGDSGNNEQFF | TGCGCCAGCAGCCAAGGAGGGACAGGCGACTCCGGAAACAATGAGCAGTTCTTC
TRBD2 | TRBJ2-5 | TRBV10-3 | few | CATGLAGAETQYF | TGTGCCACCGGACTAGCGGGAGCCGAGACCCAGTACTTC
TRBD1 | TRBJ2-1 | TRBV7-3 | few | CASSLQSGDSEQFF | TGTGCCAGCAGCTTACAATCAGGGGACAGTGAGCAGTTCTTC
. | TRBJ1-1 | TRBV20-1 | few | CSARDFQGNTEAFF | TGCAGTGCTAGAGATTTCCAGGGGAACACTGAAGCTTTCTTT
. | TRBJ2-3 | TRBV11-2 | . | CASSLARVTPTDTQYF | TGTGCCAGCAGCTTAGCTAGGGTTACGCCTACAGATACGCAGTATTTT
. | TRBJ2-5 | TRBV28 | few | CATSGSGETQYF | TGTGCCACCTCAGGGTCGGGGGAGACCCAGTACTTC
. | TRBJ1-5 | TRBV11-2 | many | CASSLGSYQPQHF | TGTGCCAGCAGCTTAGGCAGCTATCAGCCCCAGCATTTT